The TCR beta chain described here comes from a study of blood T cell repertoires in COVID-19. Study overall: Specimens from acute and convalescent COVID-19 originated in the United States, Italy and Spain. Sources were T cells, B-cell-depleted T cells, or PBMCs; the material itself was cDNA or gDNA.

CDR1 and CDR2 from the germline V gene are SQVTM and ANQGSEA. The CDR3 consists of 14 residues. Trimming took 6 bases from V and 4 from J, leaving 18 bases between them. Study processing details: Estimated nucleated cell counts came from reference gene primer amplification. This table comes from immunoSEQ multiplex PCR, and its TCRdb copy is limited to in-frame clones, with some not included. V and J calls and clone size follow that table, whereas D and trimming were derived from the DNA. The profile shows 130,000 or so clones, approximately 80% of them singletons. This clone was observed a single time.

This chain connects TRBV29-1 to TRBJ1-2, with a weak D call TRBD1 (6 bases). Sequencing was performed on peripheral blood. This TCR was recovered from a human donor in a cohort sampled during active COVID-19. CDR3 coding DNA: TGCAGCGTCGCGTATCCAGGGGACGCCTATGGCTACACCTTC. It encodes CSVAYPGDAYGYTF.